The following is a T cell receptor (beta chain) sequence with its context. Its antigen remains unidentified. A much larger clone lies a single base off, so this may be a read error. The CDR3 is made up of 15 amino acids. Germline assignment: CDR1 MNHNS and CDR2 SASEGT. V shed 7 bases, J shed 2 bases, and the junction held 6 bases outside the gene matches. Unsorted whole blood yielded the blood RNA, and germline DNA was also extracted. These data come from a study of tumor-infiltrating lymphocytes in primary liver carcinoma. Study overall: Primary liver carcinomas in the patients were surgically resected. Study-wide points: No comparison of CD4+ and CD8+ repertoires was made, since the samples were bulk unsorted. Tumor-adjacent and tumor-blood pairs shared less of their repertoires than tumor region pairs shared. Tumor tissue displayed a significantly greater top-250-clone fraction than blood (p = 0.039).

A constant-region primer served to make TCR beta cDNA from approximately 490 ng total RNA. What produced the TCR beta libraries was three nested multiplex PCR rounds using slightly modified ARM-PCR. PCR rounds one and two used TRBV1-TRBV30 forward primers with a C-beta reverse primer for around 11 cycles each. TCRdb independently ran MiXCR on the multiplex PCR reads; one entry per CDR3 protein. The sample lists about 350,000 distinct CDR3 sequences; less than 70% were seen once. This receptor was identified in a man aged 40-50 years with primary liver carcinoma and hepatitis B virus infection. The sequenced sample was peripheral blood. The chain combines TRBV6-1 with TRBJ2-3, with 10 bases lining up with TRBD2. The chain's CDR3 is CASNPTSGYTDTQYF. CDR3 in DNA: TGTGCCAGCAACCCGACTAGCGGGTACACAGATACGCAGTATTTT.